The rows below give T cell receptor beta chains drawn from one sample of a study of shared clonotypes between healthy human individuals. TCRdb's copy holds only in-frame clones and misses some; the assay was immunoSEQ multiplex PCR. The table records around 350,000 clones, around 70% of them present only once. The sample consisted of memory CD4+ T cells sorted from blood. These receptors were collected from a man between 25 and 39 years old in good health. CDR3s include the opening cysteine and the closing phenylalanine or tryptophan. D genes are given only for firm matches. For some rows the clone size is stated as once, few or many, or as a class when expanded; others skip it.

>.|.|TRBJ1-3|TRBV2
TGTGCCACCCGACGCGGGGATCACTCTGGAAACACCATATATTTT
CATRRGDHSGNTIYF
>.|.|TRBJ1-3|TRBV27
TGTGCCAGCAGGAGCGAGGCCTGGAACACCATATATTTT
CASRSEAWNTIYF
>few|TRBD1|TRBJ2-7|TRBV6-1
TGTGCCAGCACGGAGACAGGGAGCGGCTCCTACGAGCAGTACTTC
CASTETGSGSYEQYF
>.|TRBD1|TRBJ2-2|TRBV9
TGTGCCAGCAGCCCTTATAAGGGGACAGCGAACACCGGGGAGCTGTTTTTT
CASSPYKGTANTGELFF
>.|.|TRBJ2-1|TRBV15
TGTGCCACCAGCAGAGGCTTAGGGGACAATGAGCAGTTCTTC
CATSRGLGDNEQFF
>.|.|TRBJ1-3|TRBV18
TGTGCCACCACGTCGGCGACACACTCTGGAAACACCATATATTTT
CATTSATHSGNTIYF
>many|.|TRBJ1-1|TRBV18
TGTGCCAGCTCACCAGAGTCCGGGGCGAGCACTGAAGCTTTCTTT
CASSPESGASTEAFF
>.|.|TRBJ2-3|TRBV4-3
TGCGCCAGCAGCCAAGCAAGTATTGATACGCAGTATTTT
CASSQASIDTQYF
>.|.|TRBJ2-6|TRBV7-9
TGTGCCAGCAGCCTGCGGTCTGGGGCCAACGTTCTGACTTTC
CASSLRSGANVLTF
>.|TRBD1|TRBJ2-2|TRBV18
TGTGCCAGCTCACCTCGGGACAGGGGCGCCACCGGGGAGCTGTTTTTT
CASSPRDRGATGELFF
>.|.|TRBJ2-3|TRBV19
TGTGCCAGTAGACAGGGATCCGGCACAGATACGCAGTATTTT
CASRQGSGTDTQYF
>.|TRBD1|TRBJ2-3|TRBV27
TGTGCCAGCACCCGGACAGGGTGGTCAGATACGCAGTATTTT
CASTRTGWSDTQYF
>.|TRBD2|TRBJ2-1|TRBV19
TGTGCCAGTAGGCCGGGACTAGCGGGAGGGCCATTGTACAATGAGCAGTTCTTC
CASRPGLAGGPLYNEQFF
>.|.|TRBJ2-7|TRBV20-1
TGCAGTGCTCAGACTAACTACGAGCAGTACTTC
CSAQTNYEQYF
>.|TRBD1|TRBJ2-3|TRBV6-4
TGTGCCAGCAGAGGGGACAGGGGGCTTAATGACACAGATACGCAGTATTTT
CASRGDRGLNDTDTQYF
>.|.|TRBJ1-2|TRBV2
TGTGCCAGCAGTTACGGTATCAGTTCGGGCTACACCTTC
CASSYGISSGYTF
>once|.|TRBJ1-6|TRBV5-4
TGTGCCAGCAGCCCCTGGGGGGCGGATTCACCCCTCCACTTT
CASSPWGADSPLHF
>.|.|TRBJ1-5|TRBV19
TGTGCCAGTAGAAGAGGGGCGAGGTACGGCAATCAGCCCCAGCATTTT
CASRRGARYGNQPQHF
>.|.|TRBJ1-2|TRBV14
TGTGCCAGCAGCCAAGCATACGGATCCTATGGCTACACCTTC
CASSQAYGSYGYTF
>.|.|TRBJ1-1|TRBV10-2
TGCGCCAGCAGTTTCAGGGTCACTGAAGCTTTCTTT
CASSFRVTEAFF
>.|.|TRBJ1-3|TRBV6-5
TGTGCCAGCAGTCGTCGAATCTACCCTGGGGACACCATATATTTT
CASSRRIYPGDTIYF
>once|TRBD1|TRBJ2-5|TRBV28
TGTGCCAGCAGTTTAGTAGGACAGGAAGAGACCCAGTACTTC
CASSLVGQEETQYF
>.|.|TRBJ1-1|TRBV5-4
TGTGCCAGCAGCTTGGAGCCCCGGGGGACTGAAGCTTTCTTT
CASSLEPRGTEAFF
>.|.|TRBJ2-1|TRBV7-2
TGTGCCAGCAGCCTTCGGGTGTACAATGAGCAGTTCTTC
CASSLRVYNEQFF
>.|.|TRBJ2-2|TRBV7-3
TGTGCCAGCAGCTCCTATGGCGGGGAGCTGTTTTTT
CASSSYGGELFF
>.|TRBD1|TRBJ2-5|TRBV7-2
TGTGCCAGCAGCCAGACAGGGCAAGAGACCCAGTACTTC
CASSQTGQETQYF
>.|TRBD1|TRBJ1-2|TRBV18
TGTGCCAGCTCACCGGGACAGGGAGAGGGTGGCTACACCTTC
CASSPGQGEGGYTF
>.|.|TRBJ2-3|TRBV7-2
TGTGCCAGCAGCTTATTCCAGTCATCAGATACGCAGTATTTT
CASSLFQSSDTQYF
>.|TRBD2|TRBJ2-1|TRBV5-4
TGTGCCAGCAGCGTACAGCGGGAAGAGCAGTTCTTC
CASSVQREEQFF
>.|.|TRBJ2-5|TRBV9
TGTGCCAGCAGTGAAATCGGGGAGACCCAGTACTTC
CASSEIGETQYF
>.|TRBD1|TRBJ2-1|TRBV4-1
TGCGCCAGCAGCCAACGCTTCGGGACAGGGGCATACAATGAGCAGTTCTTC
CASSQRFGTGAYNEQFF
>.|.|TRBJ2-1|TRBV2
TGTGCCAGCAGCCCGGACGTCCGTTTTCACAATGAGCAGTTCTTC
CASSPDVRFHNEQFF
>few|TRBD1|TRBJ2-7|TRBV5-1
TGCGCCAGCAGCGTGGACAGGAGCTCCTACGAGCAGTACTTC
CASSVDRSSYEQYF
>.|.|TRBJ2-2|TRBV7-9
TGTGCCAGCAGCCCTTCCGGGGAGCTGTTTTTT
CASSPSGELFF
>few|.|TRBJ2-2|TRBV11-2
TGTGCCAGCAGCCAGGGACGGCTCGCGAACACCGGGGAGCTGTTTTTT
CASSQGRLANTGELFF
>.|.|TRBJ2-2|TRBV4-1
TGCGCCAGCAGCCGACCTACCCTACAGGTCGAGGGCGGGGAGCTGTTTTTT
CASSRPTLQVEGGELFF
>.|.|TRBJ1-4|TRBV28
TGTGCCAGCAGTTTGAGTGTGGGCAGAGCAAATGAAAAACTGTTTTTT
CASSLSVGRANEKLFF
>.|TRBD1|TRBJ1-1|TRBV6-1
TGTGCCAGCAGTGGGACAGGGGGCGGATTCCACGGCACTGAAGCTTTCTTT
CASSGTGGGFHGTEAFF
>few|.|TRBJ1-2|TRBV6-1
TGTGCCAGCAGTGCGACTAGCCGCACATATGGCTACACCTTC
CASSATSRTYGYTF
>.|TRBD1|TRBJ1-2|TRBV7-8
TGTGCCAGCAGCTCCAGGACAGGAGGAGCTAACTATGGCTACACCTTC
CASSSRTGGANYGYTF
>.|TRBD1|TRBJ2-6|TRBV9
TGTGCCAGCGGGCTGGGACAGGGGGCGCCTGGGGCCAACGTCCTGACTTTC
CASGLGQGAPGANVLTF
>few|.|TRBJ1-2|TRBV27
TGTGCCAGCAGTTTTCTGGGCACTAACTATGGCTACACCTTC
CASSFLGTNYGYTF
>.|.|TRBJ2-5|TRBV5-4
TGTGCCAGCAGCTTGAGGGCTCAAGAGACCCAGTACTTC
CASSLRAQETQYF
>.|TRBD2|TRBJ2-7|TRBV7-2
TGTGCCAGCAGCTTGGGGGGAGGGGTTTTTTACGAGCAGTACTTC
CASSLGGGVFYEQYF
>.|.|TRBJ2-2|TRBV18
TGTGCCAGCTCACCACTAAGGGGCACCGGGGAGCTGTTTTTT
CASSPLRGTGELFF
>few|.|TRBJ1-3|TRBV6-1
TGTGCCAGCATCGAAGGACAGACCGGCGTGGACACCATATATTTT
CASIEGQTGVDTIYF
>.|.|TRBJ2-4|TRBV2
TGTGCCAGCAGGGGGGCCGGCATTCAGTACTTC
CASRGAGIQYF
>many|TRBD2|TRBJ2-7|TRBV7-2
TGTGCCAGCAGCCCCGGGGGGGCTAGCGGGAGCAGGGAGCAGTACTTC
CASSPGGASGSREQYF
>few|.|TRBJ2-7|TRBV2
TGTGCCAGCAGGGAAAACAGGGACGAGCAGTACTTC
CASRENRDEQYF